Each of the 13 T cell receptor beta chains below was sequenced from the same sample in a study of blood T cell repertoires in COVID-19. Measured with immunoSEQ multiplex PCR; TCRdb has only the in-frame clones, and not every one. The data contain about 80,000 clones, approximately 82% of them seen just once; the ten biggest clones take up approximately 8.8%. The sample taken for sequencing was peripheral blood. The receptor source for this set is a human donor in a cohort sampled during active COVID-19.

The chain combines TRBV12-3 or TRBV12-4 with TRBJ1-5; D remains unclear. The CDR3 consists of 13 residues. V lost 7 bases, J lost 0 bases, and 7 bases lay in between. The CDR3: CASTGSSNQPQHF. The CDR3 DNA reads as TGTGCCAGCACTGGCAGTAGCAATCAGCCCCAGCATTTT.

The V call is TRBV9, the J call TRBJ1-1; no reliable D call. Trimming removed 7 bases from V and 3 bases from J, with 10 bases in between. The length of the CDR3 is 12 residues. Germline lookup yields CDR1 SGDLS and CDR2 YYNGEE. CDR3 residues: CASGGRYTEAFF. The CDR3 DNA reads as TGTGCCAGCGGAGGGAGGTACACTGAAGCTTTCTTT.

This clone was detected a few times. The chain has TRBV5-1 and TRBJ2-5; 9 bases line up with TRBD1. CDR3 size: 15 residues. The V and J ends lost 3 bases and 5 bases, in that order; junction bases with no gene match: 8. From germline, CDR1 is SGHRS and CDR2 YFSETQ. CDR3 nucleotides: TGCGCCAGCAGCTCCAGGACAGGGGAAAGGGAGACCCAGTACTTC. Its translation: CASSSRTGERETQYF. The whole variable domain, filled in from reference TRBV5-1 and TRBJ2-5, reads KAGVTQTPRYLIKTRGQQVTLSCSPISGHRSVSWYQQTPGQGLQFLFEYFSETQRNKGNFPGRFSGRQFSNSRSEMNVSTLELGDSALYLCASSSRTGERETQYFGPGTRLLVL.

In the case of this clone: At one end, the junction sequence differs from germline, possibly due to a read error. The chain carries TRBV5-6 and TRBJ2-1; maybe TRBD2 (6 bases). From germline, CDR1 is SGHDT and CDR2 YYEEEE. This CDR3 region has 15 residues. The CDR3 protein is CASRLGLHSYNEQFF. The CDR3 nucleotides are TGTGCCAGCAGGTTGGGACTGCACTCCTACAATGAGCAGTTCTTC.

The V call is TRBV2, the J call TRBJ1-5; possibly TRBD1 for D (6 bases). CDR1 is SNHLY, CDR2 FYNNEI, per germline. The CDR3 length is 13 residues. The V gene lost 10 bases and the J gene lost 4 bases, with 14 bases spanning the gap. CDR3 sequence reads: CATTRTENQPQHF. CDR3 bases: TGTGCCACAACCCGGACAGAGAATCAGCCCCAGCATTTT. Looking up the rest from reference TRBV2 and TRBJ1-5 gives the full variable domain: EPEVTQTPSHQVTQMGQEVILRCVPISNHLYFYWYRQILGQKVEFLVSFYNNEISEKSEIFDDQFSVERPDGSNFTLKIRSTKLEDSAMYFCATTRTENQPQHFGDGTRLSIL.

This clone was detected only once. The CDR3 here is CASSLGSGAGRHQPQHF. The DNA for the CDR3 is TGTGCCAGCAGTTTAGGTTCCGGGGCAGGGAGGCATCAGCCCCAGCATTTT. V usage is TRBV27 and J usage is TRBJ1-5; the D gene is possibly TRBD1 (5 bases). Germline CDR1 is MNHEY and CDR2 is SMNVEV (reference sequence). V was clipped by 2 bases and J by 5 bases, with 19 bases between them. There are 17 residues in the CDR3.

This clone has a handful of counts. V and J are TRBV19 and TRBJ1-5; D remains ambiguous. The CDR3 length is 17 residues. From germline, CDR1 is LNHDA and CDR2 SQIVND (reference sequence). Trimming left V 5 bases short and J 1 base short, with 18 bases between. The CDR3 reads CASSPQDLPGSNQPQHF. The CDR3 nucleotides are TGTGCCAGTAGTCCCCAGGACCTCCCGGGGAGCAATCAGCCCCAGCATTTT.

The V call is TRBV15, the J call TRBJ2-7, with TRBD2 matching 11 bases. Unmatched junction bases numbered 16, after V lost 6 bases and J lost 6 bases. This CDR3 region has 17 residues. The germline V gene has CDR1 LNHNV and CDR2 YYDKDF (reference sequence). CDR3 region: CATSRTSGSSPPLEQYF. Written as DNA, the CDR3 is TGTGCCACCAGTAGGACTAGCGGGTCGTCCCCTCCCCTCGAGCAGTACTTC.

The chain recombines TRBV25-1 with TRBJ2-1; D unclear. CDR3 length equals 13 residues. Germline V gives CDR1 MGHDK, CDR2 SYGVNS. V gave up 8 bases and J gave up 0 bases, with 8 bases separating them. The CDR3 bases are TGTGCCAGCGTATCGAGCTCCTACAATGAGCAGTTCTTC. This encodes CASVSSSYNEQFF.

The rearrangement uses TRBV15 and TRBJ1-2; D unresolved. CDR3 length: 13 amino acids. Per the germline V gene, CDR1 is LNHNV and CDR2 is YYDKDF (reference sequence). Trimming removed 0 bases at V and 8 bases at J, with 10 bases between. The CDR3 sequence is CATSRDREGGYTF. In nucleotides, the CDR3 is TGTGCCACCAGCAGAGATCGGGAAGGGGGCTACACCTTC.

The CDR3, as DNA: TGCGCCAGCAGCTTACTCGGGAGGGCCCAAAAAGAGACCCAGTACTTC. Encoded protein: CASSLLGRAQKETQYF. The V and J genes are TRBV5-1 and TRBJ2-5, with 8 bases identical to TRBD2. V shed 2 bases and J 3 bases; nucleotides not matched to a gene: 9. Germline loops: CDR1 SGHRS, CDR2 YFSETQ. The CDR3 is 16 residues long.

Only a few counts were recorded for this clone. The V and J genes are TRBV14 and TRBJ1-6; D gene unclear. Trimming shortened V by 3 bases and J by 6 bases, and 6 bases separated the two germline ends. The CDR3 runs to 13 residues. Germline V gene sequence: CDR1 SGHDN, CDR2 FVKESK. CDR3 residues: CASSQSLNSPLHF. CDR3 nucleotide sequence: TGTGCCAGCAGCCAGTCCCTTAATTCACCCCTCCACTTT.

In its sample, this clone was seen once. The rearrangement links TRBV18 to TRBJ1-2; D gene uncertain. Germline V gives CDR1 KGHSH, CDR2 LQKENI. Trimming shortened V by 2 bases and J by 0 bases, and 10 bases separated the two germline ends. CDR3 length: 15 amino acids. The CDR3 coding sequence is TGTGCCAGCTCACCAATTTCAGAAGCTAACTATGGCTACACCTTC. Its protein product is CASSPISEANYGYTF.